What follows are 12 T cell receptor beta chains derived from one specimen sequenced in a study of identical twins. MiXCR was run by TCRdb on the 5' RACE reads, yielding one entry per CDR3 protein. The sample records 500,000 or so distinct CDR3 sequences, approximately 14% being singletons. A further study also used this sample, focusing on yellow fever vaccine responses in identical twins.

The sequencing input was CD4+ T cells sorted from blood. The receptors come from a woman aged 18-35 years in good health.

This clonotype occurred a few times. The chain joins TRBV20-1 to TRBJ2-1; 14 bases are a match to TRBD2. The V and J ends lost 7 bases and 9 bases, in that order; junction bases with no gene match: 20. This CDR3 spans 18 amino acids. Germline V gene data show CDR1 as DFQATT and CDR2 as SNEGSKA (reference sequence). In nucleotides, the CDR3 is TGCAGTGTGCTAGAAACTTTAACGGGACTAGCGGGGGTTGGTGAGCAGTTCTTC. This sequence encodes CSVLETLTGLAGVGEQFF.

This chain links TRBV20-1 with TRBJ2-5; D remains ambiguous. The CDR3 contains 13 residues. Germline V gene lookup returns CDR1 DFQATT and CDR2 SNEGSKA (reference sequence). V was shortened by 3 bases and J by 3 bases, with 11 bases between the two germline ends. CDR3 DNA: TGCAGTGCTAGTGCCCTGCGAAAAGAGACCCAGTACTTC. Translated: CSASALRKETQYF.

A few counts support this clonotype. The V and J genes are TRBV4-2 and TRBJ1-4; 7 bases line up with TRBD1. The V and J ends lost 0 bases and 6 bases, in that order; junction bases with no gene match: 1. This CDR3 spans 14 amino acids. Looked up from germline, CDR1 is LGHNA and CDR2 is YNFKEQ. The chain's CDR3 is CASSQETGDEKLFF. DNA for the CDR3: TGTGCCAGCAGCCAAGAAACAGGGGATGAAAAACTGTTTTTT.

The CDR3 spells CASSLTGSDQPQHF. The CDR3 region has the DNA TGTGCCAGCAGCCTTACAGGTTCCGACCAGCCCCAGCATTTT. This chain uses TRBV7-9 with TRBJ1-5, with D possibly being TRBD1 (5 bases). Per the germline V gene, CDR1 is SEHNR and CDR2 is FQNEAQ (reference sequence). The V and J ends lost 5 bases and 7 bases respectively, with 15 bases between them. This CDR3 comprises 14 residues.

This clonotype showed up many times. This sequence joins TRBV12-3 or TRBV12-4 and TRBJ2-7; a weak D match, TRBD1 (6 bases). The CDR3 spans 14 residues. Trimming removed 5 bases at V and 3 bases at J, with 14 bases between. DNA of the CDR3: TGTGCCAGCAGTCCAACGAGGGGGAGCTACGAGCAGTACTTC. Encoded protein: CASSPTRGSYEQYF.

The rearrangement links TRBV7-2 to TRBJ2-3, with TRBD1 identical over 9 bases. V trimming: 5 bases; J trimming: 7 bases; junction bases outside the gene matches: 10. This CDR3 contains 15 residues. Looked up from germline, CDR1 is SGHTA and CDR2 is FQGNSA. The CDR3 bases are TGTGCCAGCAGCGTCCGAAGGGACAGGGACTATACGCAGTATTTT. Translated, it gives CASSVRRDRDYTQYF.

V gene TRBV20-1 combines with J gene TRBJ2-3; unclear D gene. Germline CDR1 reads DFQATT; CDR2 reads SNEGSKA (reference sequence). This CDR3 region has 13 residues. V gave up 3 bases and J gave up 4 bases, with 11 bases separating them. CDR3 region: CSASDVFSDTQYF. DNA of the CDR3: TGCAGTGCTAGTGACGTCTTTTCAGATACGCAGTATTTT.

This chain connects TRBV9 to TRBJ2-3, with a tentative D call TRBD1 (6 bases). The CDR3 length is 18 residues. The V end was cut by 4 bases, the J end by 0 bases, with 21 bases between. Germline V lookup: CDR1 SGDLS, CDR2 YYNGEE. CDR3 DNA sequence: TGTGCCAGCAGCCGTGAAGGTTCTGGGACACCAAGCACAGATACGCAGTATTTT. Translating gives CASSREGSGTPSTDTQYF.

This rearrangement joins TRBV20-1 to TRBJ2-5, with D perhaps TRBD1 (7 bases). The CDR3 spans 16 residues. CDR1 is DFQATT, CDR2 SNEGSKA, per germline (reference sequence). V lost 5 bases and J lost 5, with 24 bases in between. CDR3 nucleotides: TGCAGTGCTGGGCGGGACAGCAGAGGTGGATGGGAGACCCAGTACTTC. Translation: CSAGRDSRGGWETQYF.

This chain joins TRBV28 and TRBJ2-1; D might be TRBD1 (5 bases). The germline gives CDR1 MDHEN, CDR2 SYDVKM. This CDR3 contains 16 residues. Trimming cost V 5 bases and J 2 bases, with 16 bases left between them. The CDR3 DNA reads TGTGCCAGCAGTCCACCCTTTGGGGCCCCCTACAATGAGCAGTTCTTC. This translates into CASSPPFGAPYNEQFF.

This chain links TRBV3-1 with TRBJ1-1; D not resolved. The CDR3 runs 13 residues. Trimming left V 3 bases short and J 4 bases short, with 9 bases between. Germline V CDR1 and CDR2: LGHDT, YNNKEL (reference sequence). As DNA, the CDR3 is TGTGCCAGCAGCCACGGGGAGGCCACTGAAGCTTTCTTT. Translating gives CASSHGEATEAFF.

The chain has TRBV10-3 and TRBJ2-3, with TRBD1 identical over 7 bases. CDR3 length equals 13 residues. Germline V gives CDR1 ENHRY, CDR2 SYGVKD. Trimming removed 3 bases from V and 4 bases from J; junction bases left unmatched: 1. The CDR3 DNA sequence: TGTGCCATCAGTGAAGGACAGGCAGATACGCAGTATTTT. It specifies CAISEGQADTQYF.